Presented here are 19 T cell receptor beta chains from one specimen sequenced in a study of blood T cell repertoires in COVID-19. The data were produced by immunoSEQ multiplex PCR, yet TCRdb's version contains in-frame clones alone and is incomplete. This table holds about 300,000 clones, 80% to 95% found once. The sequenced sample was peripheral blood. The receptors here all came from a woman in her 30s with COVID-19, enrolled during active disease.

This clone was counted between two and nine times. The chain couples TRBV19 to TRBJ1-1; D might be TRBD1 (5 bases). The CDR3 totals 13 residues. V was cut by 2 bases and J by 5 bases, with 9 bases left in between. The V gene's germline CDR1 is LNHDA and CDR2 SQIVND (reference sequence). The chain's CDR3 is CASSINGGTEAFF. CDR3 DNA sequence: TGTGCCAGTAGTATAAACGGGGGAACTGAAGCTTTCTTT.

CDR3 amino acids: CASSSQGGHTGELFF. The CDR3 DNA follows: TGTGCCAGCAGTAGCCAGGGAGGTCACACCGGGGAGCTGTTTTTT. This chain connects TRBV6-4 to TRBJ2-2; weak D call: TRBD2 (6 bases). The germline V gene has CDR1 MRHNA and CDR2 SNTAGT. V dropped 5 bases and J dropped 3 bases, with 13 bases sitting between them. The CDR3 length is 15 residues.

This clone has a single count. The chain couples TRBV7-9 to TRBJ1-2; TRBD1 matches 7 bases. V lost 5 bases and J lost 2; bases outside the gene matches: 5. The CDR3 has 14 residues. Germline CDR1 and CDR2: SEHNR and FQNEAQ (reference sequence). The CDR3 region is CASSHGTENYGYTF. CDR3 DNA: TGTGCCAGCAGCCACGGGACAGAAAACTATGGCTACACCTTC.

The CDR3 sequence: CAWSVPRPPEAFF. CDR3 nucleotide sequence: TGTGCCTGGAGTGTACCGAGGCCCCCTGAAGCTTTCTTT. The genes are TRBV30 and TRBJ1-1; D gene unclear. In germline, CDR1 is GTSNPN, CDR2 SVGIG (reference sequence). V was trimmed by 0 bases and J by 6 bases, leaving 11 bases between them. CDR3 length: 13 residues.

This chain uses TRBV5-1 with TRBJ2-1, with D maybe TRBD2 (6 bases). Germline values: CDR1 SGHRS, CDR2 YFSETQ. V lost 7 bases to trimming and J lost 4 bases, with 18 bases between them. This CDR3 comprises 15 residues. The CDR3, as DNA: TGCGCCAGCTCTCCCCCCCGGGGGATTTACAATGAGCAGTTCTTC. It translates to CASSPPRGIYNEQFF.

This rearrangement joins TRBV19 to TRBJ1-1; D perhaps matches TRBD1 (5 bases). With 0 bases removed from V and 2 bases from J, the gap between germline ends came to 13 bases. The CDR3 has 16 amino acids. Germline CDR1 is LNHDA and CDR2 is SQIVND (reference sequence). CDR3 DNA sequence: TGTGCCAGTAGTATAGATTTAGGGGTCCAAAACACTGAAGCTTTCTTT. The encoded protein is CASSIDLGVQNTEAFF.

The chain recombines TRBV5-1 with TRBJ2-2; TRBD2 is a possible D gene (6 bases). The CDR3 sequence is 17 residues long. Looked up from germline, CDR1 is SGHRS and CDR2 is YFSETQ. V was pared by 2 bases and J by 7 bases, with 21 bases between. This chain's CDR3 is CASSLGILADTGGELFF. Written as DNA, the CDR3 is TGCGCCAGCAGCTTAGGGATCTTAGCGGATACAGGCGGGGAGCTGTTTTTT.

The chain is built from TRBV5-1 and TRBJ1-1, with 10 bases that match TRBD1. The V segment lost 3 bases and the J segment 1 base; nucleotides outside the gene matches: 3. The CDR3 consists of 15 residues. Germline V gives CDR1 SGHRS, CDR2 YFSETQ. Here the CDR3 DNA reads TGCGCCAGCAGCTGGGACAGGGGTGGGAACACTGAAGCTTTCTTT. Amino acids: CASSWDRGGNTEAFF.

This clone was observed a few times. The V gene is TRBV5-4, the J gene TRBJ2-7, with 12 bases identical to TRBD2. The CDR3 is 17 amino acids. V dropped 0 bases and J dropped 4; count of bases not matched to a gene: 8. CDR1 and CDR2 from the germline V gene are SGHNT and YYREEE (reference sequence). CDR3 sequence: CASSLDPGLAGRYEQYF. CDR3 coding DNA: TGTGCCAGCAGCTTGGATCCGGGACTAGCGGGTCGGTACGAGCAGTACTTC. Looking up the rest from reference TRBV5-4 and TRBJ2-7 gives the full variable domain: ETGVTQSPTHLIKTRGQQVTLRCSSQSGHNTVSWYQQALGQGPQFIFQYYREEENGRGNFPPRFSGLQFPNYSSELNVNALELDDSALYLCASSLDPGLAGRYEQYFGPGTRLTVT.

The J gene is TRBJ2-1, the V gene TRBV18; 8 bases align to TRBD2. Germline CDR1 KGHSH, CDR2 LQKENI. The CDR3 contains 13 residues. J was trimmed by 6 bases and V by 5 bases; bases with no gene match: 3. The CDR3: CASSTGLANEQFF. The CDR3, as DNA: TGTGCCAGCTCAACCGGACTAGCCAATGAGCAGTTCTTC.

DNA for the CDR3: TGTGCCAGCAGCACGGGACTAGCGGGAGTAACAGATACGCAGTATTTT. Protein: CASSTGLAGVTDTQYF. This rearrangement joins TRBV7-9 to TRBJ2-3, with 14 bases identical to TRBD2. Germline CDR1 SEHNR, CDR2 FQNEAQ (reference sequence). V lost 5 bases and J lost 3; bases outside the gene matches: 4. CDR3 size: 16 residues.

V gene TRBV11-2 combines with J gene TRBJ1-6; D possibly corresponds to TRBD1 (6 bases). From germline, CDR1 is SGHAT and CDR2 FQNNGV. The CDR3 is 14 residues long. V dropped 5 bases and J dropped 4 bases, with 9 bases sitting between them. As DNA, the CDR3 is TGTGCCAGCAGCCGAGGGGGATATAATTCACCCCTCCACTTT. It translates to CASSRGGYNSPLHF.

The chain couples TRBV7-9 to TRBJ2-2, with D unresolved. The CDR3 contains 18 residues. Per germline, CDR1 SEHNR and CDR2 FQNEAQ (reference sequence). Trimming took 5 bases from V and 4 from J, leaving 23 bases between them. The CDR3 DNA sequence: TGTGCCAGCAGCCCCGGCCGGGTTCGTCCCCGGAGCACCGGGGAGCTGTTTTTT. Residues: CASSPGRVRPRSTGELFF.

This chain connects TRBV9 to TRBJ1-6; 9 bases map to TRBD1. CDR1 and CDR2 (germline): SGDLS, YYNGEE. J was trimmed by 0 bases and V by 5 bases; bases with no gene match: 3. This CDR3 has 16 residues. CDR3 in amino acids: CASSGTGLSYNSPLHF. CDR3 in DNA: TGTGCCAGCAGTGGGACAGGGCTCTCCTATAATTCACCCCTCCACTTT.

V is TRBV15 and J is TRBJ2-7; TRBD2 agrees at 9 bases. CDR1 and CDR2 from the germline V gene are LNHNV and YYDKDF (reference sequence). V lost 3 bases and J lost 6; bases outside the gene matches: 9. The CDR3 contains 15 residues. The CDR3 reads CATSSKTSGSFEQYF. The CDR3 DNA reads TGTGCCACCAGCAGTAAGACTAGCGGTTCTTTCGAGCAGTACTTC.

The genes are TRBV28 and TRBJ2-7; D is possibly TRBD1 (6 bases). CDR3 length equals 12 residues. Trimming took 7 bases from V and 7 from J, leaving 14 bases between them. Germline CDR1 MDHEN, CDR2 SYDVKM. The CDR3 DNA reads as TGTGCCAGCACCACAGGGTTGGAGGAGCAGTACTTC. Its protein is CASTTGLEEQYF.

With respect to this clone: A read error may produce the germline difference seen at one junction end. The rearrangement joins TRBV9 to TRBJ2-1; 8 bases line up with TRBD1. From germline, CDR1 is SGDLS and CDR2 YYNGEE. CDR3 length: 15 residues. CDR3 region: CASTRGGQEYIEQFF. The CDR3 DNA reads as TGTGCCAGCACCAGAGGGGGACAGGAGTACATTGAGCAGTTCTTC.

V usage is TRBV30 and J usage is TRBJ1-1; D is unclear. The germline V gene has CDR1 GTSNPN and CDR2 SVGIG (reference sequence). Trimming took 0 bases from V and 7 from J, leaving 9 bases between them. This CDR3 region has 12 residues. CDR3 in amino acids: CAWSVQSFEAFF. In DNA form, the CDR3 reads TGTGCCTGGAGTGTACAGTCCTTTGAAGCTTTCTTT.

The chain has TRBV3-1 (or the pseudogene TRBV3-2) and TRBJ1-4; the D is unclear. With 1 base removed from V and 4 bases from J, the gap between germline ends came to 10 bases. The CDR3 is 15 amino acids. CDR1 and CDR2 from the germline V gene are LGHDT and YNNKEL (reference sequence). CDR3 DNA sequence: TGTGCCAGCAGCCAAGGTGGGAGTGTTAATGAAAAACTGTTTTTT. Translating gives CASSQGGSVNEKLFF.